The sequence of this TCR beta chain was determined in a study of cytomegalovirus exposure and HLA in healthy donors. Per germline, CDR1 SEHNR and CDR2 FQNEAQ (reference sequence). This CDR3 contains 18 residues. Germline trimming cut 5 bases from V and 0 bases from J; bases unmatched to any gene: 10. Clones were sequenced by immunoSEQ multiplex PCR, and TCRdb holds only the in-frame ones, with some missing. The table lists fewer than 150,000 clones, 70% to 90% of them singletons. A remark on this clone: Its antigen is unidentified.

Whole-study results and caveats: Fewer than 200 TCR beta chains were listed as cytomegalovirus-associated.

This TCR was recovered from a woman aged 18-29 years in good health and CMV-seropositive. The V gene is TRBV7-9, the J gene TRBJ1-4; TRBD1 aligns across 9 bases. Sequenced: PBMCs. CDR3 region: CASSVGQGTVSTNEKLFF. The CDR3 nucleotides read TGTGCCAGCAGCGTCGGACAGGGGACGGTATCAACTAATGAAAAACTGTTTTTT.